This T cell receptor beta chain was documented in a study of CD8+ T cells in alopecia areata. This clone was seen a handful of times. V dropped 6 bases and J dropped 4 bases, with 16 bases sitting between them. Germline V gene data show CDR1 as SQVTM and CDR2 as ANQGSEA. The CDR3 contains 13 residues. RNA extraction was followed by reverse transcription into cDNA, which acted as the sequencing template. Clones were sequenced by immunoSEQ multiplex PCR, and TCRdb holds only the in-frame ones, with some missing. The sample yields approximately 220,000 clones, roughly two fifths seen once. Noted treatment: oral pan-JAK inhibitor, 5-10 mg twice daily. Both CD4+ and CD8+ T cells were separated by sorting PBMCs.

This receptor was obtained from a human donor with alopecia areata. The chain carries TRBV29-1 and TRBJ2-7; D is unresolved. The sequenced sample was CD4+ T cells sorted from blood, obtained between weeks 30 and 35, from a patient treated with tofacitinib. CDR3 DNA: TGCAGCGTCCGAGACCCTCTCGGGTACGAGCAGTACTTC. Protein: CSVRDPLGYEQYF.